The 22 T cell receptor beta chains reported below all come from one sample, sequenced in a study of blood T cell repertoires in COVID-19. Assay used: immunoSEQ multiplex PCR; TCRdb lists only in-frame clones, some missing. The sample consists of about 69,000 clones, around 87% of them appearing once. The source material was peripheral blood. These TCRs come from a man in his fifties with acute or convalescent COVID-19.

This sequence joins TRBV19 and TRBJ1-1; 9 nucleotides agree with TRBD1. The J segment lost 1 base and the V segment lost 5 bases, leaving 8 bases of the junction unmatched. Per germline, CDR1 LNHDA and CDR2 SQIVND (reference sequence). The CDR3 covers 16 residues. CDR3: CASSPYRGLGNTEAFF. Written as DNA, the CDR3 is TGTGCCAGTAGTCCCTACAGGGGGCTGGGGAACACTGAAGCTTTCTTT.

This clone was recorded only once. The chain joins TRBV19 to TRBJ1-4; the D is unclear. CDR1 and CDR2 (germline): LNHDA, SQIVND (reference sequence). The CDR3 runs 14 residues. V was clipped by 6 bases and J by 6 bases, with 14 bases between them. The DNA of the CDR3 is TGTGCCAGTAGGACTAGGATACCGGATGAAAAACTGTTTTTT. Protein product: CASRTRIPDEKLFF.

The chain carries TRBV29-1 and TRBJ1-3, with TRBD1 matching over 7 bases. J gave up 2 bases and V 4 bases, and 5 bases lay outside the gene matches. Germline V gene data show CDR1 as SQVTM and CDR2 as ANQGSEA. The CDR3 has 14 residues. The CDR3 DNA follows: TGCAGCGTTGCCGGGACAGCAACTGGAAACACCATATATTTT. Its translation is CSVAGTATGNTIYF.

The chain combines TRBV7-2 with TRBJ2-1; 15 bases line up with TRBD2. V was pared by 4 bases and J by 12 bases, with 13 bases of the junction left unmatched. The V gene's germline CDR1 is SGHTA and CDR2 FQGNSA. This CDR3 spans 17 amino acids. The CDR3 DNA reads as TGTGCCAGCAGCTCCCAAATTGGACTAGCGGGAGGGCCGGGGCAGTTCTTC. This sequence encodes CASSSQIGLAGGPGQFF. The full variable domain, its missing parts supplied by reference TRBV7-2 and TRBJ2-1, is GAGVSQSPSNKVTEKGKDVELRCDPISGHTALYWYRQSLGQGLEFLIYFQGNSAPDKSGLPSDRFSAERTGGSVSTLTIQRTQQEDSAVYLCASSSQIGLAGGPGQFFGPGTRLTVL.

The chain is built from TRBV7-2 and TRBJ2-1, with a weak D call TRBD2 (5 bases). CDR1 is SGHTA, CDR2 FQGNSA, per germline. CDR3 length: 14 residues. Trimming pared 1 base from V and 6 bases from J, leaving 10 bases between. The CDR3 spells CASSLEGARNEQFF. The CDR3 DNA reads as TGTGCCAGCAGCTTAGAGGGAGCGCGCAATGAGCAGTTCTTC. Based on the CDR3 plus reference TRBV7-2 and TRBJ2-1, the full variable domain is GAGVSQSPSNKVTEKGKDVELRCDPISGHTALYWYRQSLGQGLEFLIYFQGNSAPDKSGLPSDRFSAERTGGSVSTLTIQRTQQEDSAVYLCASSLEGARNEQFFGPGTRLTVL.

The rearrangement joins TRBV10-3 to TRBJ1-2; D possibly corresponds to TRBD1 (5 bases). The V gene lost 3 bases and the J gene lost 3 bases, with 11 bases spanning the gap. The CDR3 spans 14 residues. Germline loops: CDR1 ENHRY, CDR2 SYGVKD. This CDR3 is CAISELGADYGYTF. The CDR3 DNA follows: TGTGCCATCAGTGAATTAGGGGCGGACTATGGCTACACCTTC.

This sequence joins TRBV9 and TRBJ1-1; 10 bases match TRBD1. V shed 3 bases and J 6 bases; nucleotides not matched to a gene: 5. The CDR3 contains 14 residues. Germline CDR1 and CDR2: SGDLS and YYNGEE. The CDR3 loop is CASSGTGGRAEAFF. CDR3 nucleotides: TGTGCCAGCAGCGGGACAGGGGGAAGGGCTGAAGCTTTCTTT.

This clone was seen a single time. The V call is TRBV24-1, the J call TRBJ2-3; perhaps TRBD2 as D (6 bases). Per the germline V gene, CDR1 is KGHDR and CDR2 is SFDVKD. The CDR3 runs 14 residues. V was pared by 5 bases and J by 0 bases, with 8 bases between. This CDR3 is CATSGAGSTDTQYF. In DNA form, the CDR3 reads TGTGCCACCAGTGGTGCGGGAAGCACAGATACGCAGTATTTT.

The chain couples TRBV7-2 to TRBJ2-2, with a possible D match to TRBD1 (5 bases). This CDR3 has 13 amino acids. Deletions cut 2 bases from V and 7 bases from J, with 8 bases between. Germline loops: CDR1 SGHTA, CDR2 FQGNSA. This CDR3 is CASSLQGRGELFF. CDR3 in DNA: TGTGCCAGCAGCTTACAGGGCCGCGGGGAGCTGTTTTTT.

The V gene is TRBV11-2, the J gene TRBJ2-3; 15 bases align to TRBD2. The V gene end was trimmed by 5 bases and the J gene end by 4 bases; junction bases not matched to a gene: 4. The CDR3 is 16 amino acids. Germline-derived CDR1 and CDR2 are SGHAT and FQNNGV. The CDR3 DNA reads as TGTGCCAGCAGCCTGGGACTAGCGGGAGGTGCAGATACGCAGTATTTT. This sequence encodes CASSLGLAGGADTQYF.

The V call is TRBV6-1, the J call TRBJ1-6, with no clear D. CDR3 size: 14 residues. V shed 3 bases and J shed 9 bases, with 12 bases lying between them. CDR1 and CDR2 from the germline V gene are MNHNS and SASEGT. This chain's CDR3 is CASSDAFTRSPLHF. CDR3 bases: TGTGCCAGCAGTGATGCTTTTACGCGTTCACCCCTCCACTTT.

The chain has TRBV18 and TRBJ2-2; D not resolved. Between the trimmed V and J ends, which lost 3 bases and 6 bases, there was a span of 14 bases. Germline V gives CDR1 KGHSH, CDR2 LQKENI. The CDR3 is made up of 15 amino acids. The CDR3 coding sequence is TGTGCCAGCTCACCCCCCTTCACCAGCGCCGGGGAGCTGTTTTTT. Amino acid sequence: CASSPPFTSAGELFF.

The gene calls are TRBV5-6 and TRBJ1-6; 9 bases fit TRBD1. The CDR3 covers 15 residues. V trimming: 0 bases; J trimming: 7 bases; junction bases outside the gene matches: 2. Germline lookup yields CDR1 SGHDT and CDR2 YYEEEE. CDR3 amino acids: CASSLGQGVNSPLHF. The CDR3 region has the DNA TGTGCCAGCAGCTTGGGACAGGGGGTAAATTCACCCCTCCACTTT.

The V call is TRBV7-9, the J call TRBJ1-3, with D uncertain. The V and J ends lost 8 bases and 0 bases respectively, with 17 bases between them. The germline V gene has CDR1 SEHNR and CDR2 FQNEAQ (reference sequence). The length of the CDR3 is 16 residues. The CDR3 nucleotides read TGTGCCAGCGGACTATATCGGACCATCTCTGGAAACACCATATATTTT. Its protein is CASGLYRTISGNTIYF.

This chain uses TRBV6-5 with TRBJ1-6; tentatively, D is TRBD1 (5 bases). CDR1 is MNHEY, CDR2 SVGAGI, per germline. V was shortened by 0 bases and J by 9 bases, with 12 bases between the two germline ends. This CDR3 comprises 15 residues. Here the CDR3 DNA reads TGTGCCAGCAGTTACTCCCCAGGGCGCCGTTCACCCCTCCACTTT. As protein: CASSYSPGRRSPLHF.

The CDR3 DNA reads TGTGCCACCAGCAGAGAGGACACTTCCTACGAGCAGTACTTC. This gives the protein CATSREDTSYEQYF. This chain joins TRBV15 and TRBJ2-7; D possibly corresponds to TRBD1 (5 bases). V dropped 0 bases and J dropped 1 base, with 7 bases sitting between them. Germline CDR1 and CDR2: LNHNV and YYDKDF (reference sequence). The CDR3 spans 14 residues.

The chain has TRBV6-1 and TRBJ1-4; 7 nucleotides align to TRBD1. The trim removed 3 bases at V and 7 bases at J, leaving 11 bases unmatched. Looked up from germline, CDR1 is MNHNS and CDR2 is SASEGT. The CDR3 has 16 amino acids. This chain's CDR3 is CASSEPDRLEIEKLFF. In nucleotides, the CDR3 is TGTGCCAGCAGTGAGCCGGACAGGCTTGAGATTGAAAAACTGTTTTTT.

The chain combines TRBV6-5 with TRBJ1-6; TRBD1 is a possible D gene (5 bases). CDR3 size: 15 residues. V was shortened by 0 bases and J by 10 bases, with 13 bases between the two germline ends. Germline V lookup: CDR1 MNHEY, CDR2 SVGAGI. CDR3 region: CASSYSNQGGSPLHF. In DNA, the CDR3 is TGTGCCAGCAGTTACTCGAACCAGGGAGGGTCACCCCTCCACTTT.

The chain links TRBV24-1 to TRBJ1-1; 8 bases align to TRBD1. The germline V gene has CDR1 KGHDR and CDR2 SFDVKD. The CDR3 has 15 residues. The V gene end was trimmed by 2 bases and the J gene end by 0 bases; junction bases not matched to a gene: 1. The CDR3 DNA is TGTGCCACCAGTGATTGGACAGGGTTGAACACTGAAGCTTTCTTT. Translating gives CATSDWTGLNTEAFF.

The J gene is TRBJ1-5, the V gene TRBV30; the D gene is possibly TRBD1 (6 bases). This CDR3 has 13 amino acids. Trimming shortened V by 6 bases and J by 5 bases, and 14 bases separated the two germline ends. Germline V gene data show CDR1 as GTSNPN and CDR2 as SVGIG (reference sequence). The chain's CDR3 is CACNREGDQPQHF. The CDR3, as DNA: TGTGCCTGTAACAGGGAGGGAGATCAGCCCCAGCATTTT.

The chain recombines TRBV5-1 with TRBJ2-3, with a tentative D call TRBD1 (7 bases). Looked up from germline, CDR1 is SGHRS and CDR2 is YFSETQ. V lost 4 bases and J 5 bases, leaving 17 bases between the germline ends. The CDR3 is 15 amino acids. This chain's CDR3 is CASSPQGGRGDTQYF. As DNA, the CDR3 is TGCGCCAGCAGCCCCCAGGGGGGCCGGGGAGATACGCAGTATTTT. Complete variable domain (other parts from reference TRBV5-1 and TRBJ2-3): KAGVTQTPRYLIKTRGQQVTLSCSPISGHRSVSWYQQTPGQGLQFLFEYFSETQRNKGNFPGRFSGRQFSNSRSEMNVSTLELGDSALYLCASSPQGGRGDTQYFGPGTRLTVL.

The V gene is TRBV19, the J gene TRBJ2-1, with 13 bases identical to TRBD2. CDR1 and CDR2 (germline): LNHDA, SQIVND (reference sequence). The V and J ends lost 9 bases and 6 bases, in that order; junction bases with no gene match: 5. The CDR3 runs to 14 residues. CDR3 residues: CASRTSGSVNEQFF. The DNA for the CDR3 is TGTGCCAGCAGGACTAGCGGGAGTGTCAATGAGCAGTTCTTC. Looking up the rest from reference TRBV19 and TRBJ2-1 gives the full variable domain: DGGITQSPKYLFRKEGQNVTLSCEQNLNHDAMYWYRQDPGQGLRLIYYSQIVNDFQKGDIAEGYSVSREKKESFPLTVTSAQKNPTAFYLCASRTSGSVNEQFFGPGTRLTVL.